The T cell receptor (beta chain) under discussion was sequenced for a study of blood T cell repertoires in COVID-19. CDR3 length: 18 amino acids. V shed 2 bases, J shed 0 bases, and the junction held 12 bases outside the gene matches. Germline V lookup: CDR1 SNHLY, CDR2 FYNNEI. Clones were read by immunoSEQ multiplex PCR, and TCRdb kept only the in-frame ones, dropping some. The sample comprises under 50,000 clones, approximately 88% of which are singletons, and approximately 4.5% rests with the top ten. The TCR originated in a man in his fifties with active COVID-19. V usage is TRBV2 and J usage is TRBJ2-7; 8 bases align to TRBD2. The source material was peripheral blood. The CDR3 loop reads CASSEQLAGPLSSYEQYF. Written as DNA, the CDR3 is TGTGCCAGCAGTGAACAGCTAGCGGGCCCCCTCAGCTCCTACGAGCAGTACTTC.